This passage covers 13 T cell receptor beta chains from one sample sequenced in a study of CD8+CD57+ T cells in acquired aplastic anemia. Profiles of TCR beta VDJ and CDR3 were generated from a genomic DNA template. Each CDR3 protein is one row after TCRdb ran MiXCR on the reads. The sample consists of about 130,000 distinct CDR3 sequences, about 48% of them appearing once. The sequenced sample was sorted CD4+, CD8+, or CD8+CD57+ T cells (not recorded which) from PBMCs. The source of these receptors is a human donor in good health, serving as a control.

In this sample, this clonotype turned up many times. The V call is TRBV7-9, the J call TRBJ2-7, with 7 bases matching TRBD1. Germline loops: CDR1 SEHNR, CDR2 FQNEAQ (reference sequence). The CDR3 is made up of 14 amino acids. J was trimmed by 3 bases and V by 0 bases; bases with no gene match: 2. The CDR3 sequence is CASSLAGTDYEQYF. The DNA for the CDR3 is TGTGCCAGCAGCTTAGCCGGGACAGACTACGAGCAGTACTTC.

The sample holds many counts of this clonotype. The CDR3 sequence is CASSLIVSSGTGETQYF. The CDR3 region has the DNA TGTGCCAGCAGCTTGATAGTGTCGTCGGGGACGGGAGAGACCCAGTACTTC. This chain uses TRBV5-8 with TRBJ2-5; D possibly uses TRBD1 or TRBD2 (5 bases each). Trimming pared 1 base from V and 4 bases from J, leaving 20 bases between. This CDR3 spans 17 amino acids. Per germline, CDR1 SGHTS and CDR2 YDEGEE.

This clonotype was recorded many times. The chain employs TRBV7-3 and TRBJ2-1; TRBD2 matches at 8 bases. This CDR3 region has 16 residues. V lost 4 bases, J lost 0 bases, and 5 bases stayed unmatched. The germline V gene encodes CDR1 SGHTA and CDR2 FQGTGA. The CDR3 protein is CASSSSGGHSYNEQFF. The CDR3 DNA reads TGTGCCAGCAGCTCAAGCGGGGGCCACTCCTACAATGAGCAGTTCTTC.

The V call is TRBV5-6, the J call TRBJ2-7, with a possible D match to TRBD1 (6 bases). The CDR3 is 17 amino acids. Germline CDR1 reads SGHDT; CDR2 reads YYEEEE. The V and J ends lost 4 bases and 1 base respectively, with 21 bases between them. The DNA of the CDR3 is TGTGCCAGCAGCCCAGGACAGAAACAACTACTATCCTACGAGCAGTACGTC. Translating gives CASSPGQKQLLSYEQYV.

This clonotype was observed a few times. V usage is TRBV7-2 and J usage is TRBJ2-3; 9 bases line up with TRBD2. The CDR3 runs 16 residues. V was pared by 1 base and J by 4 bases, with 6 bases of the junction left unmatched. The germline CDR1 and CDR2 sequences are SGHTA and FQGNSA. CDR3 DNA sequence: TGTGCCAGCAGCTTAGGGCCCAGCGGGGGGTCAGATACGCAGTATTTT. Amino acids: CASSLGPSGGSDTQYF.

This clonotype came up many times. This may be a read error: a much more frequent sequence differs by one nucleotide. The chain joins TRBV7-2 to TRBJ1-3; no reliable D call. Looked up from germline, CDR1 is SGHTA and CDR2 is FQGNSA. This CDR3 spans 13 amino acids. CDR3 DNA: TGTGCCAGCAGCGTGCGTCGGGGAAGCACCATATATTTT. Protein sequence: CASSVRRGSTIYF. Full variable domain (remainder filled in from reference TRBV7-2 and TRBJ1-3): GAGVSQSPSNKVTEKGKDVELRCDPISGHTALYWYRQSLGQGLEFLIYFQGNSAPDKSGLPSDRFSAERTGGSVSTLTIQRTQQEDSAVYLCASSVRRGSTIYFGEGSWLTVV.

V and J are TRBV5-6 and TRBJ2-7, with 12 bases fitting TRBD1. V lost 3 bases to trimming and J lost 2 bases; unmatched junction nucleotides: 3. The CDR3 runs to 15 residues. The germline gives CDR1 SGHDT, CDR2 YYEEEE. CDR3 residues: CASSWGTGGTYEQYF. The CDR3 DNA is TGTGCCAGCAGCTGGGGGACAGGGGGCACCTACGAGCAGTACTTC.

This clonotype showed up many times. This chain connects TRBV9 to TRBJ2-6, with 10 bases that match TRBD1. V was clipped by 4 bases and J by 0 bases; unmatched bases: 7. There are 18 residues in the CDR3. Germline V gives CDR1 SGDLS, CDR2 YYNGEE. DNA of the CDR3: TGTGCCAGCAGCACGAGGGACAGGGGTGGCTCTGGGGCCAACGTCCTGACTTTC. Translation gives CASSTRDRGGSGANVLTF.

Many counts were recorded for this clonotype. The chain joins TRBV6-1 to TRBJ1-2; D is uncertain. The CDR3 length is 12 residues. Trimming removed 8 bases at V and 3 bases at J, with 10 bases between. Germline CDR1 and CDR2: MNHNS and SASEGT. The CDR3 region has the DNA TGTGCCAGCGGGAGGCAGGACTATGGCTACACCTTC. It codes for CASGRQDYGYTF.

This clonotype was detected only a few times. A clone one base away is much larger, so this may be a read error. The V call is TRBV7-9, the J call TRBJ1-1, with a tentative D call TRBD1 (5 bases). The length of the CDR3 is 14 residues. Germline V gene sequence: CDR1 SEHNR, CDR2 FQNEAQ (reference sequence). Trimming removed 6 bases from V and 3 bases from J, with 14 bases in between. The DNA of the CDR3 is TGTGCCAGCAGTTTTGACAGCGCTGACACTGAAGCTTTCTTT. As protein: CASSFDSADTEAFF.

This clonotype was recorded a few times. In DNA, the CDR3 is TGCAGCGTTGGAGGAAGCGGGAGCACAGATACGCAGTATTTT. This codes for CSVGGSGSTDTQYF. The chain recombines TRBV29-1 with TRBJ2-3; D is perhaps TRBD2 (6 bases). The CDR3 sequence is 14 residues long. Deletions cut 4 bases from V and 0 bases from J, with 11 bases between. Germline V CDR1 and CDR2: SQVTM, ANQGSEA.

This clonotype came up many times. The rearrangement joins TRBV11-2 to TRBJ2-1; TRBD2 matches at 7 bases. Germline CDR1 is SGHAT and CDR2 is FQNNGV. CDR3 length: 16 amino acids. V shed 5 bases, J shed 3 bases, and the junction held 10 bases outside the gene matches. This chain's CDR3 is CASSKRGGGSYNEQFF. CDR3 nucleotide sequence: TGTGCCAGCAGCAAGAGGGGCGGGGGTAGCTACAATGAGCAGTTCTTC.

Comments on this clonotype: A much larger clone is a single base away; this may be a read error. The chain has TRBV7-2 and TRBJ2-7, with D perhaps matching TRBD1 (6 bases). The CDR3 is 14 residues long. The V end was cut by 11 bases, the J end by 0 bases, with 17 bases between. The germline CDR1 and CDR2 sequences are SGHTA and FQGNSA. The CDR3 is CACRSTGLSYEQYF. The CDR3 DNA reads TGTGCCTGCCGATCGACAGGTCTCTCCTACGAGCAGTACTTC. Full variable domain (outside the CDR3, taken from reference TRBV7-2 and TRBJ2-7): GAGVSQSPSNKVTEKGKDVELRCDPISGHTALYWYRQSLGQGLEFLIYFQGNSAPDKSGLPSDRFSAERTGGSVSTLTIQRTQQEDSAVYLCACRSTGLSYEQYFGPGTRLTVT.